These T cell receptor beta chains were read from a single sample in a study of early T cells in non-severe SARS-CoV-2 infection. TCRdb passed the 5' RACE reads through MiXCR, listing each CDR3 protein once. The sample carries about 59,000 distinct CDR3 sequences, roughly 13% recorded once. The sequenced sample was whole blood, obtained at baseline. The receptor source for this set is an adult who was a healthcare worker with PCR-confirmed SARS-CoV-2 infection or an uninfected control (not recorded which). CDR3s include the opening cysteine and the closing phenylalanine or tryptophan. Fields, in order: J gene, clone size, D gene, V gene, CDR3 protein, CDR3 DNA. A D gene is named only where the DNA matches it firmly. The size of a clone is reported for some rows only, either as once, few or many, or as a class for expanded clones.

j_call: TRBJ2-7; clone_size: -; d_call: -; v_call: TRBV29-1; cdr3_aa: CSAGQAYYEQYF; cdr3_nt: TGCAGCGCAGGACAAGCATACTACGAGCAGTACTTC
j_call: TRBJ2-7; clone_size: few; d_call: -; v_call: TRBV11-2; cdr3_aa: CASSLDRAVQEEQYF; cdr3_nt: TGTGCCAGCAGCTTAGATAGGGCCGTTCAAGAGGAGCAGTACTTC
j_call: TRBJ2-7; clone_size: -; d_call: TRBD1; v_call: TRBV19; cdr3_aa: CASGQGLNYEQYF; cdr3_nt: TGTGCCAGTGGACAGGGGCTGAATTACGAGCAGTACTTC
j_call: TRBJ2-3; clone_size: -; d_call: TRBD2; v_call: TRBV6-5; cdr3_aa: CASSAGTINTDTQYF; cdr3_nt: TGTGCCAGCAGTGCCGGGACTATAAACACAGATACGCAGTATTTT
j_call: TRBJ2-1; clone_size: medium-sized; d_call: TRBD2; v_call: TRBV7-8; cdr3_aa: CASSFSGSSYNEQFF; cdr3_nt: TGTGCCAGCAGCTTTAGCGGGAGCTCCTACAATGAGCAGTTCTTC
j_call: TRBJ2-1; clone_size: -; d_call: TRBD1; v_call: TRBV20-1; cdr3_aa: CSADGITGASSYNEQFF; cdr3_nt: TGCAGTGCCGACGGGATCACAGGGGCAAGTTCCTACAATGAGCAGTTCTTC
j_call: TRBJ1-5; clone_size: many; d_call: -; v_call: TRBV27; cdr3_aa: CASSLGAGMGQPQHF; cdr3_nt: TGTGCCAGCAGTTTGGGCGCGGGCATGGGCCAGCCCCAGCATTTT
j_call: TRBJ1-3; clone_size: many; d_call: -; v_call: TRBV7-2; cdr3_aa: CASSFGGTGNTIYF; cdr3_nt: TGTGCCAGCAGCTTTGGGGGGACTGGAAACACCATATATTTT
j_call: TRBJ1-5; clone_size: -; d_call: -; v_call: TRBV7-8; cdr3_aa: CASSSSFTGSSNQPQHF; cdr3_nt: TGTGCCAGCAGCTCCTCATTTACAGGGTCTAGCAATCAGCCCCAGCATTTT
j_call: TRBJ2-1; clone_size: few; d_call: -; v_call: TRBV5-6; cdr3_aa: CASSFLLSAEVPYNEQFF; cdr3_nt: TGTGCCAGCAGCTTTCTATTGAGCGCCGAGGTCCCCTACAATGAGCAGTTCTTC
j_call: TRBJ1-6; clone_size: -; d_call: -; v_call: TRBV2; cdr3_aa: CASSLRVDNSPLHF; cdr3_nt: TGTGCCAGCAGCCTCCGGGTGGACAATTCACCCCTCCACTTT
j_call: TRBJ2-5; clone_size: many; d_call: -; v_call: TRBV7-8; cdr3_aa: CASTLRPQGAGGETQYF; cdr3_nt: TGTGCCAGCACCTTACGGCCACAGGGGGCGGGAGGAGAGACCCAGTACTTC
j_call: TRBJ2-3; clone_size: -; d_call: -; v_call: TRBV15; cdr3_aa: CATSRAPGDTQYF; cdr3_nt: TGTGCCACCAGCAGAGCTCCTGGAGATACGCAGTATTTT
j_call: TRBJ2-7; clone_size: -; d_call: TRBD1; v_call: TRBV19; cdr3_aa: CASSIRTGGYEQYF; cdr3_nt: TGTGCCAGTAGTATCCGGACAGGGGGCTACGAGCAGTACTTC
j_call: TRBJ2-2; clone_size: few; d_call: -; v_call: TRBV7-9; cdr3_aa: CASSFSVAGELFF; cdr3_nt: TGTGCCAGCAGCTTCTCTGTCGCCGGGGAGCTGTTTTTT
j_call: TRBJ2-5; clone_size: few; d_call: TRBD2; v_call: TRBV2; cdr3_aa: CSGAGGSRGTQYF; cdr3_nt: TGTAGCGGTGCGGGGGGCTCCCGAGGGACCCAGTACTTC
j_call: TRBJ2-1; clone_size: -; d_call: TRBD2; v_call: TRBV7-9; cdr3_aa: CASSPTSGDYNEQFF; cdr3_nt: TGTGCCAGCAGCCCGACTAGCGGGGACTACAATGAGCAGTTCTTC
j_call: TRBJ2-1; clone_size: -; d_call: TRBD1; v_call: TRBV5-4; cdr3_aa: CASSQGQGAFNEQFF; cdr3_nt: TGTGCCAGCAGCCAAGGACAGGGCGCGTTTAATGAGCAGTTCTTC
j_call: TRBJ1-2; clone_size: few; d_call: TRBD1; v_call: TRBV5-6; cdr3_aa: CATQAGGFGYTF; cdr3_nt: TGTGCCACCCAGGCAGGGGGCTTTGGCTACACCTTC
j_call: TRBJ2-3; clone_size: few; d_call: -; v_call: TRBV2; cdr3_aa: CASCWSTDTQYF; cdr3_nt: TGTGCCAGCTGTTGGTCCACAGATACGCAGTATTTT